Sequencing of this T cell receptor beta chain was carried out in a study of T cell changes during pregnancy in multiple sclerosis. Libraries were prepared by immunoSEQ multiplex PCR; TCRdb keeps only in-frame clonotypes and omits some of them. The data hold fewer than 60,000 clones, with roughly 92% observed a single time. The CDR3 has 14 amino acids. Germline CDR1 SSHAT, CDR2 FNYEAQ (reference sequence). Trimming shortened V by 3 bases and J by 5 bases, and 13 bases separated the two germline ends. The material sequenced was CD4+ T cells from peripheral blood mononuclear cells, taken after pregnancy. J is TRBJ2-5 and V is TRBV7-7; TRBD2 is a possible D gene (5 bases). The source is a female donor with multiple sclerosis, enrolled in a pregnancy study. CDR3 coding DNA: TGTGCCAGCAGCTTGACGGGATATGGGGAGACCCAGTACTTC. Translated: CASSLTGYGETQYF.